This T cell receptor (beta chain) appears in the sequencing data of a study of Graves' ophthalmopathy and Graves' hyperthyroidism. V was cut by 6 bases and J by 6 bases, with 14 bases left in between. The CDR3 runs to 13 residues. Germline values: CDR1 SNHLY, CDR2 FYNNEI. Amplification from RNA transcripts yielded the TCR beta CDR3 regions. First-round RT-PCR relied on HTBI primers, and a second-round multiplex PCR came next. TCRdb re-called the multiplex PCR reads through MiXCR, storing one row per CDR3 protein. The data show roughly 700,000 distinct CDR3 sequences, with approximately 40% seen just once and approximately 43% held by the top ten.

The source is an adult man with Graves' ophthalmopathy. Material: peripheral blood. The V and J genes are TRBV2 and TRBJ1-2; the D gene is possibly TRBD1 (5 bases). This CDR3 is CASRASGTHGYTF. The CDR3 DNA is TGTGCCAGCAGGGCATCAGGGACGCATGGCTACACCTTC.